The rows below give T cell receptor beta chains drawn from one sample of a study of CD8 T cells in Susac syndrome. TCRdb ran MiXCR on the immunoSEQ multiplex PCR reads and lists one entry per CDR3 protein. Counted here are approximately 130,000 distinct CDR3 sequences, approximately 89% occurring once; the ten biggest clones make up 0.2% to 0.25%. The sequencing sample was made of CD8+ T cells from PBMCs. These receptors all come from a human donor with multiple sclerosis. CDR3s include the opening cysteine and the closing phenylalanine or tryptophan. Each record gives: clone size, D gene, V gene, J gene, CDR3 DNA, CDR3 protein. D genes are given only for firm matches. The size of a clone is reported for some rows only, either as once, few or many, or as a class for expanded clones.

>-|-|TRBV12-3/TRBV12-4|TRBJ1-5
TGTGCCAGCAGCCTCCTGCTGGGTAGCAATCAGCCCCAGCATTTT
CASSLLLGSNQPQHF
>-|-|TRBV10-3|TRBJ2-7
TGTGCCATCAGTGCGGACACGAACGAGCAGTACTTC
CAISADTNEQYF
>once|-|TRBV4-1|TRBJ2-1
TGCGCCAGCAGCCAAATATTAGGGGACGGGAGTACCCCTTTCAATGAGCAGTTCTTC
CASSQILGDGSTPFNEQFF
>-|-|TRBV9|TRBJ1-1
TGTGCCAGCAGCGTATTGTCGGGATCATTTCGGGTGGCCACTGAAGCTTTCTTT
CASSVLSGSFRVATEAFF
>-|-|TRBV19|TRBJ2-1
TGTGCCAGTACCCCGACCCCAAAAGGCAATGAGCAGTTCTTC
CASTPTPKGNEQFF
>-|-|TRBV18|TRBJ1-1
TGTGCCAGCTCACCACTGGACACTGAAGCTTTCTTT
CASSPLDTEAFF
>-|TRBD1|TRBV13|TRBJ1-5
TGTGCCAGCAGCGTCAGGGGGCCCAATCAGCCCCAGCATTTT
CASSVRGPNQPQHF
>-|-|TRBV11-2|TRBJ2-3
TGTGCCAGCAGCTTAGAATTACAGCTTCCCACAGATACGCAGTATTTT
CASSLELQLPTDTQYF
>-|TRBD1|TRBV20-1|TRBJ1-6
TGCAGTGCTAGAGTGTGGACAGGCACTACCTATAATTCACCCCTCCACTTT
CSARVWTGTTYNSPLHF
>-|TRBD1|TRBV30|TRBJ2-7
TGTGCCTGGGGGACAGCCTACGAGCAGTACTTC
CAWGTAYEQYF
>-|-|TRBV20-1|TRBJ2-1
TGCAGTGCTAGAGGGCTCCAAACCTACAATGAGCAGTTCTTC
CSARGLQTYNEQFF
>-|-|TRBV25-1|TRBJ1-1
TGTGCCAGCAGGACCTCATGGGGCTTGAACACTGAAGCTTTCTTT
CASRTSWGLNTEAFF
>-|-|TRBV12-3/TRBV12-4|TRBJ2-7
TGTGCCAGCAGATTTGCTCTGGGAACCTACGAGCAGTACTTC
CASRFALGTYEQYF
>-|TRBD2|TRBV28|TRBJ2-1
TGTGCCAGCAGTTTCCCCGGGGGGGGGCTGGAAAGCTCCTACAATGAGCAGTTCTTC
CASSFPGGGLESSYNEQFF
>-|-|TRBV4-1|TRBJ2-1
TGCGCCAGCAGCCAAGATACCCTGGGGAGGAATGAGCAGTTCTTC
CASSQDTLGRNEQFF
>-|TRBD2|TRBV12-3/TRBV12-4|TRBJ2-5
TGTGCCAGCAGTCCTATAGCGGGAGGGCCGGAGACCCAGTACTTC
CASSPIAGGPETQYF
>-|-|TRBV7-9|TRBJ2-5
TGTGCCAGCAGCGCGAAGTGGGGTATCTTTCAAGAGACCCAGTACTTC
CASSAKWGIFQETQYF
>-|-|TRBV29-1|TRBJ2-7
TGCAGCGTTGAAACCCCGGACAGATACGAGCAGTACTTC
CSVETPDRYEQYF
>-|-|TRBV2|TRBJ1-1
TGTGCCAGCAGTGAACTTTCATGGAACACTGAAGCTTTCTTT
CASSELSWNTEAFF
>-|-|TRBV15|TRBJ2-1
TGTGCCACCAGCCCCCGGGAAAACCGGGACAATGAGCAGTTCTTC
CATSPRENRDNEQFF
>-|-|TRBV2|TRBJ2-7
TGTGCCAGCAGGATACGCCACGAGCAGTACTTC
CASRIRHEQYF
>once|-|TRBV30|TRBJ1-1
TGTGCCTGGGAGGGAAACGGCGAAGCTTTCTTT
CAWEGNGEAFF
>-|-|TRBV4-3|TRBJ2-3
TGCGCCAGCAGCAGACTGTTTCCCATCCGAGATACGCAGTATTTT
CASSRLFPIRDTQYF
>-|-|TRBV4-1|TRBJ2-7
TGCGCCAGCAGCATGACAGTACTGGCCCACGAGCAGTACTTC
CASSMTVLAHEQYF
>few|TRBD1|TRBV29-1|TRBJ2-7
TGCAGCGTTGAAGATCTGGGGGACAGGGAGGGCGAGCAGTACTTC
CSVEDLGDREGEQYF
>-|-|TRBV4-1|TRBJ2-3
TGCGCCAGCAGCCCTCAGGGGAACTCCGGAGATACGCAGTATTTT
CASSPQGNSGDTQYF
>-|-|TRBV29-1|TRBJ2-1
TGCAGCGGAGAAAGGTCCGGCAGCTACAATGAGCAGTTCTTC
CSGERSGSYNEQFF
>once|-|TRBV7-2|TRBJ2-5
TGTGCCAGCAGCTTAGAGGGGGGCCCGGGAGAAGAGACCCAGTACTTC
CASSLEGGPGEETQYF